There are a few counts of the clone carrying this T cell receptor (beta chain). These data come from a study of blood T cell repertoires in COVID-19. About the research overall: Both acute and convalescent COVID-19 samples were obtained from the United States, Italy and Spain. Sources were T cells, B-cell-depleted T cells, or PBMCs; the material itself was cDNA or gDNA.

The V end lost 6 bases, the J end lost 5 bases, and 8 bases lay between the germline ends. The CDR3 has 13 amino acids. The germline V gene encodes CDR1 LNHDA and CDR2 SQIVND (reference sequence). Source study methods: Estimated nucleated cell counts came from reference gene primer amplification. The table came from immunoSEQ multiplex PCR; TCRdb's copy has only in-frame clones and leaves some out. Clone size and the V and J calls come from that table; the DNA yielded D and trimming. The sample records a few hundred thousand clones, approximately 88% being singletons. Enrollment of patients from Seattle took place during active infection, with longitudinal follow-up.

The chain joins TRBV19 to TRBJ1-6; TRBD1 is a possible D gene (6 bases). This TCR derives from a woman in her forties or fifties with COVID-19, enrolled during active disease. The sample was peripheral blood. The CDR3 spells CASSRQDNSPLHF. The DNA for the CDR3 is TGTGCCAGTAGCCGACAGGATAATTCACCCCTCCACTTT.